These 20 T cell receptor beta chains were all obtained from the same sample, sequenced in a study of OX40 agonist ivuxolimab in advanced cancers. Assay: immunoSEQ multiplex PCR; the TCRdb copy retains only in-frame clones and omits some. This sample has about 84,000 clones, with about 80% found just once. The material sequenced was CD4+ or CD8+ T cells sorted from blood, taken in a trial of the OX40 agonist ivuxolimab. These receptors were obtained from an adult with an advanced solid tumor such as melanoma, head and neck, liver or kidney cancer.

CDR3 amino acids: CASSLGNPTDTQYF. The CDR3 DNA follows: TGCGCCAGCAGCTTAGGTAATCCCACAGATACGCAGTATTTT. The J gene is TRBJ2-3, the V gene TRBV5-1; no firm D call. This CDR3 is 14 amino acids long. The germline CDR1 and CDR2 sequences are SGHRS and YFSETQ. V was trimmed by 2 bases and J by 2 bases, leaving 9 bases between them.

In this sample, this clone turned up once. The chain employs TRBV28 and TRBJ1-4, with D unresolved. CDR3 length: 14 residues. Germline lookup yields CDR1 MDHEN and CDR2 SYDVKM. The CDR3 protein is CASEGWSTNEKLFF. The CDR3 DNA reads TGTGCTAGTGAGGGATGGTCAACTAATGAAAAACTGTTTTTT.

The CDR3 here is CASTLGVEDEQFF. The CDR3 coding sequence is TGCGCCAGCACCTTAGGGGTGGAGGATGAGCAGTTCTTC. V usage is TRBV5-1 and J usage is TRBJ2-1, with D perhaps given as TRBD1 or TRBD2 (5 bases each). The germline gives CDR1 SGHRS, CDR2 YFSETQ. This CDR3 is built from 13 residues. Trimming stripped 6 bases from V and 8 bases from J, with 15 bases between.

The V gene is TRBV5-1, the J gene TRBJ1-4, with D unresolved. V was cut by 3 bases and J by 8 bases, with 5 bases left in between. Looked up from germline, CDR1 is SGHRS and CDR2 is YFSETQ. This CDR3 comprises 11 residues. This CDR3 is CASSSGEKLFF. Written as DNA, the CDR3 is TGCGCCAGCAGCTCGGGGGAAAAACTGTTTTTT.

The chain carries TRBV2 and TRBJ1-5; D is perhaps TRBD1 (6 bases). CDR3 length equals 14 residues. The germline gives CDR1 SNHLY, CDR2 FYNNEI. V gave up 6 bases and J gave up 7 bases, with 16 bases separating them. The DNA for the CDR3 is TGTGCCAGCAGAAAACACAGGGACGAGCAGCCCCAGCATTTT. Amino acid sequence: CASRKHRDEQPQHF.

This clone was seen only a few times. This rearrangement joins TRBV29-1 to TRBJ1-1; no clear D. Germline values: CDR1 SQVTM, CDR2 ANQGSEA. The CDR3 runs to 12 residues. Trimming took 5 bases from V and 1 from J, leaving 8 bases between them. CDR3 bases: TGCAGCGTTAGTCAGCAGAACACTGAAGCTTTCTTT. This codes for CSVSQQNTEAFF.

The chain employs TRBV9 and TRBJ2-3, with 8 bases matching TRBD1. The CDR3 contains 15 residues. Looked up from germline, CDR1 is SGDLS and CDR2 is YYNGEE. Trimming cost V 4 bases and J 2 bases; bases outside gene matches: 6. Written as DNA, the CDR3 is TGTGCCAGCAGCCCCCGGACAGGGAACACAGATACGCAGTATTTT. Its protein product is CASSPRTGNTDTQYF.

The chain carries TRBV2 and TRBJ2-1; TRBD2 is a possible D gene (5 bases). CDR3 length: 15 residues. V was cut by 2 bases and J by 3 bases, with 11 bases left in between. CDR1 SNHLY and CDR2 FYNNEI come from the germline V gene. For the CDR3, the DNA is TGTGCCAGCAGTGAAATGGGCGGGCGCTACAATGAGCAGTTCTTC. This encodes CASSEMGGRYNEQFF.

The V call is TRBV12-5, the J call TRBJ2-3, with a tentative D call TRBD2 (6 bases). Between the trimmed V and J ends, which lost 8 bases and 2 bases, there was a span of 8 bases. Germline V CDR1 and CDR2: LGHNT, FRNRAP. CDR3 length: 12 amino acids. CDR3 bases: TGTGCTAGTCGCGGGGCCACAGATACGCAGTATTTT. Its translation is CASRGATDTQYF.

The chain links TRBV27 to TRBJ2-3; D perhaps matches TRBD1 (5 bases). The germline gives CDR1 MNHEY, CDR2 SMNVEV (reference sequence). The CDR3 has 16 amino acids. The ends were cut back, 5 bases at V and 3 bases at J, with 18 bases in the middle. The chain's CDR3 is CASSGASARRTDTQYF. DNA of the CDR3: TGTGCCAGCAGTGGGGCCTCCGCCCGGAGAACAGATACGCAGTATTTT.

A few counts support this clone. The gene calls are TRBV19 and TRBJ1-1, with no clear D. The V end was cut by 3 bases, the J end by 10 bases, with 15 bases between. The CDR3 loop spans 13 amino acids. Germline CDR1 and CDR2: LNHDA and SQIVND (reference sequence). The DNA of the CDR3 is TGTGCCAGTAGTATTTTGTCCCCGAGCGGAGCTTTCTTT. Its translation: CASSILSPSGAFF.

The chain uses TRBV28 and TRBJ1-1; D is unresolved. Trimming pared 2 bases from V and 6 bases from J, leaving 10 bases between. The CDR3 length is 13 residues. Germline CDR1 reads MDHEN; CDR2 reads SYDVKM. The CDR3 sequence is CASSLRAPPEAFF. The CDR3 nucleotides read TGTGCCAGCAGTTTAAGGGCCCCTCCTGAAGCTTTCTTT.

This clone has just a few counts. The chain is built from TRBV6-6 and TRBJ1-3, with D hard to call. Trimming pared 8 bases from V and 3 bases from J, leaving 8 bases between. Germline-derived CDR1 and CDR2 are MNHNY and SVGAGI (reference sequence). The CDR3 consists of 12 residues. As DNA, the CDR3 is TGTGCCAGCGGGGTTAGTGGAAACACCATATATTTT. As protein: CASGVSGNTIYF.

The V and J genes are TRBV10-3 and TRBJ2-7; D perhaps matches TRBD1 (6 bases). Trimming left V 6 bases short and J 4 bases short, with 19 bases between. Germline CDR1 ENHRY, CDR2 SYGVKD. The CDR3 has 15 amino acids. The CDR3 is CAISRTAPGGYEQYF. In nucleotides, the CDR3 is TGTGCCATCAGCCGGACAGCCCCAGGCGGATACGAGCAGTACTTC.

V and J are TRBV6-6 and TRBJ2-5; 7 bases line up with TRBD1. This CDR3 is 13 amino acids long. V shed 7 bases, J shed 1 base, and the junction held 3 bases outside the gene matches. The V gene's germline CDR1 is MNHNY and CDR2 SVGAGI (reference sequence). The CDR3 loop is CASTRDSQETQYF. In DNA, the CDR3 is TGTGCCAGCACCCGGGACAGCCAAGAGACCCAGTACTTC.

The gene calls are TRBV18 and TRBJ2-2; 10 bases are a match to TRBD2. The germline CDR1 and CDR2 sequences are KGHSH and LQKENI. CDR3 length equals 17 residues. V was clipped by 1 base and J by 0 bases; unmatched bases: 2. CDR3 in amino acids: CASSPLAGGPNTGELFF. CDR3 sequence (DNA): TGTGCCAGCTCACCACTAGCGGGGGGCCCGAACACCGGGGAGCTGTTTTTT.

The rearrangement joins TRBV7-5 to TRBJ1-5; the table names TRBD1, a call not compared with the DNA. TRBV7-5 is deemed a pseudogene. This CDR3 region has 14 residues. CDR3 sequence reads: CARSLGTGSQPQHF. The CDR3 DNA follows: TGTGCCAGAAGCTTAGGGACAGGGAGCCAGCCCCAGCATTTT.

The chain recombines TRBV27 with TRBJ1-6; D is undetermined. Germline loops: CDR1 MNHEY, CDR2 SMNVEV (reference sequence). Deletions cut 7 bases from V and 0 bases from J, with 10 bases between. The CDR3 has 15 residues. CDR3 in amino acids: CASTADLSYNSPLHF. The CDR3, as DNA: TGTGCCAGCACGGCAGACCTCTCCTATAATTCACCCCTCCACTTT.

This chain uses TRBV18 with TRBJ1-5, with a tentative D call TRBD1 (6 bases). The CDR3 contains 19 residues. Trimming shortened V by 0 bases and J by 2 bases, and 20 bases separated the two germline ends. The germline V gene encodes CDR1 KGHSH and CDR2 LQKENI. The CDR3 DNA is TGTGCCAGCTCACCACCGGGGGGGGATGGGGGCCATGGCAATCAGCCCCAGCATTTT. Amino acids: CASSPPGGDGGHGNQPQHF. Combining the CDR3 with reference TRBV18 and TRBJ1-5 gives the whole variable domain NAGVMQNPRHLVRRRGQEARLRCSPMKGHSHVYWYRQLPEEGLKFMVYLQKENIIDESGMPKERFSAEFPKEGPSILRIQQVVRGDSAAYFCASSPPGGDGGHGNQPQHFGDGTRLSIL.

This chain links TRBV19 with TRBJ1-3, with a weak D call TRBD1 (6 bases). The V and J ends lost 7 bases and 1 base respectively, with 17 bases between them. Per germline, CDR1 LNHDA and CDR2 SQIVND (reference sequence). The CDR3 is 16 residues long. CDR3 amino acids: CASTQGKQVSGNTIYF. For the CDR3, the DNA is TGTGCCAGTACCCAGGGGAAGCAAGTTTCTGGAAACACCATATATTTT.